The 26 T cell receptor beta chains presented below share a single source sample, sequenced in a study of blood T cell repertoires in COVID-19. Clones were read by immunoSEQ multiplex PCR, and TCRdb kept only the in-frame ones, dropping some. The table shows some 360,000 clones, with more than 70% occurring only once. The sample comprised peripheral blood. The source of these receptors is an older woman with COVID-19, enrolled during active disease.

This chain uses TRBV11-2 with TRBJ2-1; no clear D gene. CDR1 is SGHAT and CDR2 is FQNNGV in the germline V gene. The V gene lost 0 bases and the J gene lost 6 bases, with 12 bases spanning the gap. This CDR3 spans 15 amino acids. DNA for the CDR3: TGTGCCAGCAGCTTAGACCAGATCCCCAGCAATGAGCAGTTCTTC. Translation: CASSLDQIPSNEQFF.

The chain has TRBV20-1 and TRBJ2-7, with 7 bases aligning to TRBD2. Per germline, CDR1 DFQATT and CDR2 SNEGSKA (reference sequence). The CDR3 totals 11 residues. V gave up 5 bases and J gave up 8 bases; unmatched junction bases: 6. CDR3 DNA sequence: TGCAGTGCTGATACTAGCGACAAGCAGTACTTC. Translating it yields CSADTSDKQYF.

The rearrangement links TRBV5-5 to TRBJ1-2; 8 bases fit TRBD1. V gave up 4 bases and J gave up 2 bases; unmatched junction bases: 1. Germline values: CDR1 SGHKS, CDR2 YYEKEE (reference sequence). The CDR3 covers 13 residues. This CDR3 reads CASSDRGNYGYTF. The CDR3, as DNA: TGTGCCAGCAGCGACAGGGGAAACTATGGCTACACCTTC.

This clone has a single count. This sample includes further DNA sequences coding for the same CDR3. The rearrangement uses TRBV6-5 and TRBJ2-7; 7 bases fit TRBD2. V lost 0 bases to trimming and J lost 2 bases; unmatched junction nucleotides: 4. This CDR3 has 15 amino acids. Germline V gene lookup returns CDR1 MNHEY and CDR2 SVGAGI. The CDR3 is CASSYSSGGAYEQYF. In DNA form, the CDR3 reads TGTGCCAGCAGTTACTCGTCGGGGGGTGCCTACGAGCAGTACTTC.

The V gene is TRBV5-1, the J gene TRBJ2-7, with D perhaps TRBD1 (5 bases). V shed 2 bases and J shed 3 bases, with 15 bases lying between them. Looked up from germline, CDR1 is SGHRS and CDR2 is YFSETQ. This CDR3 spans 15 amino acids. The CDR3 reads CASSFEAGSRYEQYF. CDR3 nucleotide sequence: TGCGCCAGCAGCTTCGAGGCAGGGTCCCGCTACGAGCAGTACTTC.

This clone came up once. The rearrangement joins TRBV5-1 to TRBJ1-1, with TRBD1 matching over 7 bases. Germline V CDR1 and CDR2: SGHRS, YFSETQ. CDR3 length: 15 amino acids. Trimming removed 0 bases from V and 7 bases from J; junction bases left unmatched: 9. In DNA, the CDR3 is TGCGCCAGCAGCTTGGGGGGACAGCCTGACGGTGAAGCTTTCTTT. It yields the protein CASSLGGQPDGEAFF.

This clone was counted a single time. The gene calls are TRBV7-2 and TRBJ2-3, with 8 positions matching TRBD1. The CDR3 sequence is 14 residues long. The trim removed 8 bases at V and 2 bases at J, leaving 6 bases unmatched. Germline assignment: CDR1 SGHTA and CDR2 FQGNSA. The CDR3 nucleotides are TGTGCCAGCCGGGACAGGAGGGCCACAGATACGCAGTATTTT. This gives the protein CASRDRRATDTQYF. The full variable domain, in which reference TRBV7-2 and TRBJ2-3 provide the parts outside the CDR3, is GAGVSQSPSNKVTEKGKDVELRCDPISGHTALYWYRQSLGQGLEFLIYFQGNSAPDKSGLPSDRFSAERTGGSVSTLTIQRTQQEDSAVYLCASRDRRATDTQYFGPGTRLTVL.

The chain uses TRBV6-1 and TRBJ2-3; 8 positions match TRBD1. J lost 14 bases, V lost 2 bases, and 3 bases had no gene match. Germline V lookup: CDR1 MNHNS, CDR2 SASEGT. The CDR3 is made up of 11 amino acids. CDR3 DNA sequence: TGTGCCAGCAGTGAATCCGGACAGGGGTATTTT. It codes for CASSESGQGYF.

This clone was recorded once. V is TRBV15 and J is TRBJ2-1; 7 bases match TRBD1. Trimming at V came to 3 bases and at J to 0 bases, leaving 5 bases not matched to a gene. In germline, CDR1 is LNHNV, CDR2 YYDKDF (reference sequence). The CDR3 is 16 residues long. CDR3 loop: CATSRRRDSSYNEQFF. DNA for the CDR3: TGTGCCACCAGCAGGCGCCGGGACAGCTCCTACAATGAGCAGTTCTTC. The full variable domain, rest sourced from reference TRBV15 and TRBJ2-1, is DAMVIQNPRYQVTQFGKPVTLSCSQTLNHNVMYWYQQKSSQAPKLLFHYYDKDFNNEADTPDNFQSRRPNTSFCFLDIRSPGLGDTAMYLCATSRRRDSSYNEQFFGPGTRLTVL.

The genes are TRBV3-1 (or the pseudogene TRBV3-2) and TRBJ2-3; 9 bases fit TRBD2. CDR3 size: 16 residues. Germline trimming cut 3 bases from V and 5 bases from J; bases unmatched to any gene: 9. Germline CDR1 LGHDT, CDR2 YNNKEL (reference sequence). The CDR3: CASSHYRGGGQDTQYF. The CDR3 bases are TGTGCCAGCAGCCATTACCGCGGGGGGGGGCAAGATACGCAGTATTTT.

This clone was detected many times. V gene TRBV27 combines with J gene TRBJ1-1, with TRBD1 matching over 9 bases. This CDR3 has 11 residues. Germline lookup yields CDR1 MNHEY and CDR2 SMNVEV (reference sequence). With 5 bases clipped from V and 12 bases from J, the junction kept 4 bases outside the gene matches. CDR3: CASSEGTGTFF. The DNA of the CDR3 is TGTGCCAGCAGTGAGGGGACAGGGACTTTCTTT.

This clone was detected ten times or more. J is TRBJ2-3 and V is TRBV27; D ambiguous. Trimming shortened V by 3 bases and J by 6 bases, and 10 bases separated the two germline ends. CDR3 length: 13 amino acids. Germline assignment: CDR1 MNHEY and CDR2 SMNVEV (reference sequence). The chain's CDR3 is CASSLGLSDTQYF. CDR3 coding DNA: TGTGCCAGCAGTTTGGGCCTCAGCGATACGCAGTATTTT.

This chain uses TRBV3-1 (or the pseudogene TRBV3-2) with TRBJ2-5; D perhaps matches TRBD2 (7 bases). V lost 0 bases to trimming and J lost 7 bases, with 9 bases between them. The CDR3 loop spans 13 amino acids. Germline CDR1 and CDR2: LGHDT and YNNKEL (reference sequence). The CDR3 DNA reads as TGTGCCAGCAGCCAAGAGAGGGGGGGGACCCAGTACTTC. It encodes CASSQERGGTQYF.

CDR3 nucleotide sequence: TGTGCCAGCAGCAAAGAGGGAGGGCGGGCAGATACGCAGTATTTT. Translation: CASSKEGGRADTQYF. V usage is TRBV5-8 and J usage is TRBJ2-3, with 7 bases aligning to TRBD2. The V and J ends lost 4 bases and 4 bases, in that order; junction bases with no gene match: 9. Germline lookup yields CDR1 SGHTS and CDR2 YDEGEE. The CDR3 runs to 15 residues.

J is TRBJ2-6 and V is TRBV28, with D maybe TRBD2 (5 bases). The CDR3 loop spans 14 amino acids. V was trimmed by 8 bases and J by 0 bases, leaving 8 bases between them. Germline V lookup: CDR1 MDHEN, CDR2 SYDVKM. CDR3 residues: CASREASGANVLTF. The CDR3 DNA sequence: TGTGCCAGCCGGGAAGCCTCTGGGGCCAACGTCCTGACTTTC.

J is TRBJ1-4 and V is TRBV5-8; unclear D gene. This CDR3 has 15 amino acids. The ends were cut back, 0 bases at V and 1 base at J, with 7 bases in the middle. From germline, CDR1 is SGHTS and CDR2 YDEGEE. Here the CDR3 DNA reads TGTGCCAGCAGCTTGGTTCCTAGAACTAATGAAAAACTGTTTTTT. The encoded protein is CASSLVPRTNEKLFF.

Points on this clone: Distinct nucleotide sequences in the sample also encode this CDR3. CDR3 bases: TGTGCCAGCAGTTACTCGGGGACAGGGGTAAATGAGCAGTTCTTC. Translation: CASSYSGTGVNEQFF. The chain employs TRBV6-5 and TRBJ2-1; 10 positions match TRBD1. The CDR3 spans 15 residues. CDR1 and CDR2 from the germline V gene are MNHEY and SVGAGI. J gave up 7 bases and V 0 bases, and 3 bases lay outside the gene matches.

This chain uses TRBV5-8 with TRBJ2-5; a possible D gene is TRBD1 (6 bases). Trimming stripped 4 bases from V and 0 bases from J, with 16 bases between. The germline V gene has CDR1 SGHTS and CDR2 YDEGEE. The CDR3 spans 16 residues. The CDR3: CASSLGQFANQETQYF. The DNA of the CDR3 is TGTGCCAGCAGCCTCGGACAGTTCGCAAACCAAGAGACCCAGTACTTC.

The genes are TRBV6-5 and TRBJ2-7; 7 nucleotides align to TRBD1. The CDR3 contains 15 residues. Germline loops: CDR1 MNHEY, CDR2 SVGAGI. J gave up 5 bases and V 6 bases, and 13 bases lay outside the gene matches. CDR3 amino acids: CASRINRGPRDEQYF. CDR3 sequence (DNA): TGTGCCAGCAGGATAAACAGGGGACCACGAGACGAGCAGTACTTC.

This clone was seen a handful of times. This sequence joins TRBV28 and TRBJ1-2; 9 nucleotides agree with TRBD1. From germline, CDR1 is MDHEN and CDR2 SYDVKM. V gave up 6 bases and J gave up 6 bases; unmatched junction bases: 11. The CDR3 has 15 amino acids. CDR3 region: CASSRGDRVVHGYTF. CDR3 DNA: TGTGCCAGCAGCAGAGGGGACAGGGTAGTTCATGGCTACACCTTC.

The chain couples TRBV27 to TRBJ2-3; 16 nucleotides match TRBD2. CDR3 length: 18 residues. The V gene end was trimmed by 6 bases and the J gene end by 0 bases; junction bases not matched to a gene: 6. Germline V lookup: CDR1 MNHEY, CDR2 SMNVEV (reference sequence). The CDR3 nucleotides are TGTGCCAGCAGGTTGGGGACTAGCGGGGGGGCGAGCACAGATACGCAGTATTTT. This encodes CASRLGTSGGASTDTQYF.

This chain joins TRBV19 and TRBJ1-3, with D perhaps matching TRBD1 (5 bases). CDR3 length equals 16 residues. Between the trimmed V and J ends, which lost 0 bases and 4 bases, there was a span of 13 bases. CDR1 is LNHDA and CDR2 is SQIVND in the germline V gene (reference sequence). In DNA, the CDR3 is TGTGCCAGTAGTATAGATGGCCCAGGGTTCGGAAACACCATATATTTT. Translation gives CASSIDGPGFGNTIYF.

The CDR3 nucleotides read TGTGCCAGCAGCCCGGAAACCAGGGTGGGAGATACGCAGTATTTT. Translation gives CASSPETRVGDTQYF. The chain is built from TRBV5-6 and TRBJ2-3; possible D gene TRBD1, 5 bases. Trimming took off 4 bases at V and 5 bases at J, with 17 bases between the two ends. This CDR3 contains 15 residues. Germline loops: CDR1 SGHDT, CDR2 YYEEEE. The full variable domain, with the rest looked up from reference TRBV5-6 and TRBJ2-3, is DAGVTQSPTHLIKTRGQQVTLRCSPKSGHDTVSWYQQALGQGPQFIFQYYEEEERQRGNFPDRFSGHQFPNYSSELNVNALLLGDSALYLCASSPETRVGDTQYFGPGTRLTVL.

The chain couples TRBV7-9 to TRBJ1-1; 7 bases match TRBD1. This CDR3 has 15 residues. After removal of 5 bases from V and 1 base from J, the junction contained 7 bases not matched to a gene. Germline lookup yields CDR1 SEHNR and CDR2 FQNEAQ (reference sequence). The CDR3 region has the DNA TGTGCCAGCAGCGAGGTAACAGGGGCGAACACTGAAGCTTTCTTT. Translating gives CASSEVTGANTEAFF.

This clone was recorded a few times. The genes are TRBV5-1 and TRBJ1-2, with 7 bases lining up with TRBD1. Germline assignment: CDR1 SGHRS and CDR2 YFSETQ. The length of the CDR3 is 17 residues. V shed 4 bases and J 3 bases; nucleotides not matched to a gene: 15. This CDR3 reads CASSPRQLGQEHYGYTF. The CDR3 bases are TGCGCCAGCAGCCCGCGGCAACTCGGACAGGAACACTATGGCTACACCTTC. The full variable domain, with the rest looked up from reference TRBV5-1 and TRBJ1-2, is KAGVTQTPRYLIKTRGQQVTLSCSPISGHRSVSWYQQTPGQGLQFLFEYFSETQRNKGNFPGRFSGRQFSNSRSEMNVSTLELGDSALYLCASSPRQLGQEHYGYTFGSGTRLTVV.

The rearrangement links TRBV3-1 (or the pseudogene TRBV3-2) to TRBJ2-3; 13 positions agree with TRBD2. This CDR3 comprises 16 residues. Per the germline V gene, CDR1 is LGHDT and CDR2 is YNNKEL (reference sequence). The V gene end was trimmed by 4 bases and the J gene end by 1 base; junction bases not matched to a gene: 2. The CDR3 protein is CASSRLAGGRTDTQYF. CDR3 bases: TGTGCCAGCAGCCGACTAGCGGGGGGCCGCACAGATACGCAGTATTTT.